One sample yielded the 9 T cell receptor beta chains listed below, sequenced in a study of shared clonotypes between healthy human individuals. The data were produced by immunoSEQ multiplex PCR, yet TCRdb's version contains in-frame clones alone and is incomplete. Altogether 2 million to 2.5 million clones are present, roughly 95% being singletons, with the ten largest covering roughly 0.13%. Sequenced sample: naive CD4+ T cells sorted from blood. Subset described: CD45RA+ positively selected. These receptors were obtained from a man younger than 30 in good health.

The rearrangement links TRBV7-9 to TRBJ2-1; D assignment may be TRBD1 or TRBD2 (9 bases each). The CDR3 sequence is 15 residues long. Germline V CDR1 and CDR2: SEHNR, FQNEAQ (reference sequence). Trimming removed 6 bases from V and 10 bases from J, with 22 bases in between. Written as DNA, the CDR3 is TGTGCCAGCAGTCTAGCGGGACAGGGCTTTCGCGAGCAGTTCTTC. This translates into CASSLAGQGFREQFF.

This clone appeared once. The J gene is TRBJ1-6, the V gene TRBV7-2; D uncertain. V was shortened by 3 bases and J by 7 bases, with 13 bases between the two germline ends. Per the germline V gene, CDR1 is SGHTA and CDR2 is FQGNSA. The CDR3 covers 15 residues. In DNA form, the CDR3 reads TGTGCCAGCAGCTTCCCGGGCATGGGAAATTCACCCCTCCACTTT. Residues: CASSFPGMGNSPLHF.

The V gene is TRBV5-1, the J gene TRBJ2-2, with 11 bases that match TRBD1. Germline V CDR1 and CDR2: SGHRS, YFSETQ. CDR3 size: 15 residues. With 3 bases clipped from V and 9 bases from J, the junction kept 7 bases outside the gene matches. The CDR3 coding sequence is TGCGCCAGCAGCTCCGGGACAGGGGGAGGAAGGGAGCTGTTTTTT. It is translated as CASSSGTGGGRELFF.

The V and J genes are TRBV5-1 and TRBJ2-7, with D perhaps TRBD2 (6 bases). CDR1 is SGHRS and CDR2 is YFSETQ in the germline V gene. The CDR3 extends over 17 amino acids. Trimming shortened V by 5 bases and J by 4 bases, and 25 bases separated the two germline ends. In nucleotides, the CDR3 is TGCGCCAGCAGGGGGGGACTCAGCGGCGGAATCGGTTACGAGCAGTACTTC. Translated: CASRGGLSGGIGYEQYF.

As concerns this clone: Distinct nucleotide sequences in the sample also encode this CDR3. V is TRBV7-6 and J is TRBJ2-7; D may correspond to TRBD1 or TRBD2 (6 bases each). The germline V gene has CDR1 SGHVS and CDR2 FNYEAQ. The CDR3 has 14 amino acids. Deletions cut 0 bases from V and 1 base from J, with 7 bases between. The DNA of the CDR3 is TGTGCCAGCAGCTTAGCAGGGGGGTCCTACGAGCAGTACTTC. This sequence encodes CASSLAGGSYEQYF.

The chain has TRBV10-3 and TRBJ2-7; 7 nucleotides line up with TRBD1. Unmatched junction bases numbered 12, after V lost 5 bases and J lost 5 bases. Germline values: CDR1 ENHRY, CDR2 SYGVKD. CDR3 size: 15 residues. The CDR3: CAISPRGNIPDEQYF. CDR3 sequence (DNA): TGTGCCATCAGTCCCAGGGGGAACATCCCCGACGAGCAGTACTTC.

The V call is TRBV5-1, the J call TRBJ2-5, with 9 bases matching TRBD1. CDR3 length equals 15 residues. In germline, CDR1 is SGHRS, CDR2 YFSETQ. V trimming: 3 bases; J trimming: 5 bases; junction bases outside the gene matches: 8. The CDR3, as DNA: TGCGCCAGCAGCTCCGGGACAGGGAGAGGGGAGACCCAGTACTTC. It is translated as CASSSGTGRGETQYF.

V and J are TRBV5-1 and TRBJ1-1; D gene ambiguous. Trimming took off 0 bases at V and 0 bases at J, with 12 bases between the two ends. The germline CDR1 and CDR2 sequences are SGHRS and YFSETQ. This CDR3 comprises 16 residues. The CDR3 bases are TGCGCCAGCAGCTTGGCCAGCACACACATGAACACTGAAGCTTTCTTT. Protein: CASSLASTHMNTEAFF.

The V and J genes are TRBV5-6 and TRBJ2-2; D unresolved. Trimming stripped 0 bases from V and 6 bases from J, with 9 bases between. CDR1 SGHDT and CDR2 YYEEEE come from the germline V gene. CDR3 length: 14 residues. CDR3 coding DNA: TGTGCCAGCAGCTTGGACCCAAGGGCCGGGGAGCTGTTTTTT. Amino acids: CASSLDPRAGELFF.